These 15 T cell receptor beta chains share one sample of origin, sequenced in a study of shared clonotypes between healthy human individuals. This table comes from immunoSEQ multiplex PCR, and its TCRdb copy is limited to in-frame clones, with some not included. The sample lists 660,000 or so clones, around 96% occurring once. Positive CCR7 selection of CD45RO-negative cells yielded the naive CD8 cells, and terminally differentiated effector memory CD45RA+ cells were excluded. Sequences were obtained from naive CD8+ T cells sorted from blood. Receptors originate from a woman aged 25 to 39 in good health.

The chain employs TRBV28 and TRBJ1-2, with a possible D match to TRBD1 (5 bases). The V gene lost 2 bases and the J gene lost 2 bases, with 12 bases spanning the gap. The V gene's germline CDR1 is MDHEN and CDR2 SYDVKM. The CDR3 is made up of 15 amino acids. The CDR3 DNA is TGTGCCAGCAGTTTAGGGGCCGGGCGGAACTATGGCTACACCTTC. Encoded protein: CASSLGAGRNYGYTF.

The V call is TRBV27, the J call TRBJ2-1; 7 bases are a match to TRBD2. With V trimmed by 6 bases and J by 1 base, 6 bases remained unmatched. The CDR3 extends over 15 amino acids. CDR1 and CDR2 from the germline V gene are MNHEY and SMNVEV (reference sequence). The CDR3: CASRVGGRSYNEQFF. DNA of the CDR3: TGTGCCAGCAGGGTTGGCGGGAGATCCTACAATGAGCAGTTCTTC.

This chain uses TRBV10-1 with TRBJ2-1; TRBD2 matches 11 bases. CDR3 length equals 16 residues. The J segment lost 7 bases and the V segment lost 0 bases, leaving 5 bases of the junction unmatched. The germline V gene encodes CDR1 WNHNN and CDR2 SYGVQD (reference sequence). This CDR3 reads CASSESTSGSVNEQFF. In DNA form, the CDR3 reads TGCGCCAGCAGTGAGTCCACTAGCGGGAGTGTAAATGAGCAGTTCTTC.

In nucleotides, the CDR3 is TGTGCCAGCACTAGGGTCACAAACAGCCCATTGGGGGACTACGAGCAGTACTTC. This sequence encodes CASTRVTNSPLGDYEQYF. The chain carries TRBV28 and TRBJ2-7, with D perhaps assigned TRBD1 or TRBD2 (5 bases each). The CDR3 has 18 residues. V was cut by 7 bases and J by 3 bases, with 28 bases left in between. Germline V lookup: CDR1 MDHEN, CDR2 SYDVKM.

J is TRBJ1-2 and V is TRBV5-6; D gene uncertain. V lost 1 base and J 1 base, leaving 8 bases between the germline ends. Germline V lookup: CDR1 SGHDT, CDR2 YYEEEE. The CDR3 totals 14 residues. CDR3 residues: CASSLFSINYGYTF. CDR3 bases: TGTGCCAGCAGCTTGTTTTCGATTAACTATGGCTACACCTTC.

CDR3 residues: CASSLFLGQFNQPQHF. The DNA for the CDR3 is TGTGCCAGCAGTTTATTTTTGGGGCAGTTCAATCAGCCCCAGCATTTT. This chain links TRBV28 with TRBJ1-5, with a weak D call TRBD1 (5 bases). Germline-derived CDR1 and CDR2 are MDHEN and SYDVKM. V dropped 1 base and J dropped 3 bases, with 13 bases sitting between them. This CDR3 is built from 16 residues.

The chain couples TRBV29-1 to TRBJ2-7; 7 bases match TRBD1. CDR3 length: 15 amino acids. The V gene's germline CDR1 is SQVTM and CDR2 ANQGSEA. V shed 4 bases, J shed 0 bases, and the junction held 9 bases outside the gene matches. Here the CDR3 reads CSVGGRDRSSYEQYF. CDR3 nucleotide sequence: TGCAGCGTTGGGGGTCGGGACAGAAGCTCCTACGAGCAGTACTTC.

The chain recombines TRBV2 with TRBJ1-5, with 9 bases matching TRBD1. This CDR3 is built from 15 residues. Trimming removed 3 bases from V and 6 bases from J; junction bases left unmatched: 6. Germline V gene data show CDR1 as SNHLY and CDR2 as FYNNEI. CDR3 sequence (DNA): TGTGCCAGCAGTGATTACAGGGGGCCGCGTCAGCCCCAGCATTTT. Amino acids: CASSDYRGPRQPQHF.

The chain recombines TRBV7-9 with TRBJ2-1; 9 bases fit TRBD2. CDR1 and CDR2 (germline): SEHNR, FQNEAQ (reference sequence). This CDR3 is 15 amino acids long. With 7 bases clipped from V and 5 bases from J, the junction kept 9 bases outside the gene matches. CDR3 protein: CASTPRGGRDNEQFF. DNA of the CDR3: TGTGCCAGCACCCCCCGGGGCGGGAGGGACAATGAGCAGTTCTTC.

V usage is TRBV6-1 and J usage is TRBJ2-7; the D is unclear. The V gene lost 7 bases and the J gene lost 6 bases, with 16 bases spanning the gap. The germline V gene encodes CDR1 MNHNS and CDR2 SASEGT. The CDR3 totals 13 residues. DNA for the CDR3: TGTGCCAGCAAGTTCCGGGCCTCTTCCGAGCAGTACTTC. This translates into CASKFRASSEQYF.

A note on this clone: The same CDR3 arises from other DNA sequences in this sample as well. The chain employs TRBV4-1 and TRBJ2-1, with no clear D. This CDR3 is built from 14 residues. The V and J ends lost 0 bases and 4 bases respectively, with 7 bases between them. The germline V gene encodes CDR1 MGHRA and CDR2 YSYEKL. CDR3 residues: CASSQDGPYNEQFF. In DNA form, the CDR3 reads TGCGCCAGCAGCCAAGATGGGCCTTACAATGAGCAGTTCTTC.

The chain links TRBV5-8 to TRBJ2-1; possibly TRBD1 for D (5 bases). Germline CDR1 and CDR2: SGHTS and YDEGEE. The CDR3 runs 15 residues. Trimming took off 0 bases at V and 3 bases at J, with 10 bases between the two ends. The CDR3 sequence: CASSLGQGHYNEQFF. The CDR3 bases are TGTGCCAGCAGCTTGGGGCAGGGCCACTACAATGAGCAGTTCTTC.

The rearrangement joins TRBV7-9 to TRBJ2-7; possibly TRBD1 or TRBD2 for D (5 bases each). Germline CDR1 reads SEHNR; CDR2 reads FQNEAQ (reference sequence). Trimming shortened V by 5 bases and J by 0 bases, and 11 bases separated the two germline ends. The CDR3 has 14 residues. CDR3 loop: CASSRDASSYEQYF. CDR3 in DNA: TGTGCCAGCAGCCGGGACGCAAGCTCCTACGAGCAGTACTTC.

The V call is TRBV2, the J call TRBJ1-2, with TRBD1 identical over 8 bases. CDR3 size: 13 residues. Germline lookup yields CDR1 SNHLY and CDR2 FYNNEI. V was clipped by 9 bases and J by 5 bases; unmatched bases: 8. The CDR3 loop reads CARRLTGDYGYTF. The CDR3 region has the DNA TGTGCCAGGAGACTGACAGGGGATTATGGCTACACCTTC.

V gene TRBV6-1 combines with J gene TRBJ2-2, with 7 bases matching TRBD2. The V gene end was trimmed by 7 bases and the J gene end by 5 bases; junction bases not matched to a gene: 10. CDR1 and CDR2 (germline): MNHNS, SASEGT. The CDR3 spans 15 residues. The CDR3 DNA follows: TGTGCCAGCAATCCACTTTGGGGAGGGACCGGGGAGCTGTTTTTT. The encoded protein is CASNPLWGGTGELFF.